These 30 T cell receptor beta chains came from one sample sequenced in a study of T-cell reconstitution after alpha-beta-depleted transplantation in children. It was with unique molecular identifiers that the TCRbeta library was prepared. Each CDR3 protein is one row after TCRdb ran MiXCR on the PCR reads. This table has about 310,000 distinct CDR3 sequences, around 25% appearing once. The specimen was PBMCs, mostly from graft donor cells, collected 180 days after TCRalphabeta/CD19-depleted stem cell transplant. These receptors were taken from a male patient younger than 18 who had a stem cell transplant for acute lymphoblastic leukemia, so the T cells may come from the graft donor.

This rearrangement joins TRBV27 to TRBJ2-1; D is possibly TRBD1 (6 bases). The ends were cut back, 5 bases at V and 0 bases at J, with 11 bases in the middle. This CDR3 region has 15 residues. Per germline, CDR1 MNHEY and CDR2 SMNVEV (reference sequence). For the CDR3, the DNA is TGTGCCAGCAGTCCCGGACAGAGCTCCTACAATGAGCAGTTCTTC. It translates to CASSPGQSSYNEQFF.

In DNA, the CDR3 is TGCGCCAGCAGCCGTCGGGACAGGCGATCAACTAATGAAAAACTGTTTTTT. Amino acids: CASSRRDRRSTNEKLFF. The gene calls are TRBV5-1 and TRBJ1-4; TRBD1 agrees at 8 bases. CDR3 length: 17 amino acids. Germline assignment: CDR1 SGHRS and CDR2 YFSETQ. Unmatched junction bases numbered 8, after V lost 4 bases and J lost 0 bases.

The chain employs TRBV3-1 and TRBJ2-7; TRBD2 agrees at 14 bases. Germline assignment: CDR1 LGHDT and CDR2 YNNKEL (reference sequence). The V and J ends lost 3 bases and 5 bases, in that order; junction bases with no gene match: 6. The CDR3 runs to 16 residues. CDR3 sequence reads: CASSQGTSGRRNEQYF. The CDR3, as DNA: TGTGCCAGCAGCCAGGGGACTAGCGGGAGAAGGAACGAGCAGTACTTC.

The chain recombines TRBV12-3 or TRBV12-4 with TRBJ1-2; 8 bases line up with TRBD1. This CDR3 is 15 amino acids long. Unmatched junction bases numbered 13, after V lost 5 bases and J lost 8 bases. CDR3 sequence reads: CASSKADREGRGYTF. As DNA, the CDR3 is TGTGCCAGCAGTAAAGCGGACAGGGAGGGACGGGGCTACACCTTC.

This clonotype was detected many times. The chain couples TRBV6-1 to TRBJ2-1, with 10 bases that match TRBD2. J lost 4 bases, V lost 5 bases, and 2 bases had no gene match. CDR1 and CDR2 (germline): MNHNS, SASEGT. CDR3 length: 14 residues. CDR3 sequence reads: CASSPGLAYNEQFF. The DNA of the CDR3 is TGTGCCAGCAGTCCGGGACTAGCGTACAATGAGCAGTTCTTC.

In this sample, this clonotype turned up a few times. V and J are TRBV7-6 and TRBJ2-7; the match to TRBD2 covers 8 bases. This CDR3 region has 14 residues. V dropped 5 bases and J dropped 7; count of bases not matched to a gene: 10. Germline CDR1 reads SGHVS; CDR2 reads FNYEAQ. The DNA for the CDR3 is TGTGCCAGCAGCCCCCTTAGCGGGATCGGGGAGCAGTACTTC. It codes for CASSPLSGIGEQYF.

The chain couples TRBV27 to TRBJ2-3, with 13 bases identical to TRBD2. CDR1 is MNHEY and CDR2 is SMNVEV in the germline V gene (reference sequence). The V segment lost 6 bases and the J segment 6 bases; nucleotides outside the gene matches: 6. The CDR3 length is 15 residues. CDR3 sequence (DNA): TGTGCCAGCAGCCTACTAGCGGGAGGGATGGATACGCAGTATTTT. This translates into CASSLLAGGMDTQYF.

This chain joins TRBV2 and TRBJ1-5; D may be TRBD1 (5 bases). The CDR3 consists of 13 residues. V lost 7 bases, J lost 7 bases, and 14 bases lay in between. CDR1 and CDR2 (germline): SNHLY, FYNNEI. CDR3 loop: CASTYGGLQPQHF. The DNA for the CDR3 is TGTGCCAGCACTTACGGGGGTTTGCAGCCCCAGCATTTT.

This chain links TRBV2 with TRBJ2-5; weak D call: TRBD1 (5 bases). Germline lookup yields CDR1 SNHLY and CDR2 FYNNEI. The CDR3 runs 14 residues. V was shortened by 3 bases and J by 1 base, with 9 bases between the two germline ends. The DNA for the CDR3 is TGTGCCAGCAGTGACAGGGCCCTCCAAGAGACCCAGTACTTC. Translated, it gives CASSDRALQETQYF.

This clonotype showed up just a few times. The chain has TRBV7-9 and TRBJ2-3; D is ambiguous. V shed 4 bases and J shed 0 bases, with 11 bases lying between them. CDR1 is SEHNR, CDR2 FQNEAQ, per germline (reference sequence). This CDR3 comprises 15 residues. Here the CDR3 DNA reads TGTGCCAGCAGCTCCCTTTCAGTAAGCACAGATACGCAGTATTTT. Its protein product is CASSSLSVSTDTQYF.

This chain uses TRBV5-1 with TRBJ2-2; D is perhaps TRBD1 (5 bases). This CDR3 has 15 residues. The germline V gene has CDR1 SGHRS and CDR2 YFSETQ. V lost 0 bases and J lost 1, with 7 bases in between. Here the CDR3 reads CASSLVGQNTGELFF. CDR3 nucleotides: TGCGCCAGCAGCTTGGTGGGGCAGAACACCGGGGAGCTGTTTTTT.

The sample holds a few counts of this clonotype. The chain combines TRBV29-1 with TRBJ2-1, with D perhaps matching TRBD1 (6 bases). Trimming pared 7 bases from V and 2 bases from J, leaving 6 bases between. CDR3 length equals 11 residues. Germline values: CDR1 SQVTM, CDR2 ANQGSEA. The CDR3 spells CSGGPYNEQFF. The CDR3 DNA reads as TGCAGCGGGGGGCCCTACAATGAGCAGTTCTTC.

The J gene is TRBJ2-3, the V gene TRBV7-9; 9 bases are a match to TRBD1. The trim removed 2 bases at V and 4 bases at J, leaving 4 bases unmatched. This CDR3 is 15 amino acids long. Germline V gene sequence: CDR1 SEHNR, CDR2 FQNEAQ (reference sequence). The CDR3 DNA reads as TGTGCCAGCAGCTTAAGGGGACAGGGTCCAGATACGCAGTATTTT. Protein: CASSLRGQGPDTQYF.

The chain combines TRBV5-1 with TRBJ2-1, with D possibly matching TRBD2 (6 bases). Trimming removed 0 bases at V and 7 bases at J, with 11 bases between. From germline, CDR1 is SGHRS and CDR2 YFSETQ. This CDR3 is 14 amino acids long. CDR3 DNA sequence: TGCGCCAGCAGCTTGGATAGGCGGGGAAATGAGCAGTTCTTC. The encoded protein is CASSLDRRGNEQFF.

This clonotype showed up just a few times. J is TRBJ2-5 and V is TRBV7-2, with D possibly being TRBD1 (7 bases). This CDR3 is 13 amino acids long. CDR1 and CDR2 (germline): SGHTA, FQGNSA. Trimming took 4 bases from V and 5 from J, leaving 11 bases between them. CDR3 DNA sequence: TGTGCCAGCAGCTCAGGGGGGCACGAGACCCAGTACTTC. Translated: CASSSGGHETQYF. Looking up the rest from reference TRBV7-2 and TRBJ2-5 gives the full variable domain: GAGVSQSPSNKVTEKGKDVELRCDPISGHTALYWYRQSLGQGLEFLIYFQGNSAPDKSGLPSDRFSAERTGGSVSTLTIQRTQQEDSAVYLCASSSGGHETQYFGPGTRLLVL.

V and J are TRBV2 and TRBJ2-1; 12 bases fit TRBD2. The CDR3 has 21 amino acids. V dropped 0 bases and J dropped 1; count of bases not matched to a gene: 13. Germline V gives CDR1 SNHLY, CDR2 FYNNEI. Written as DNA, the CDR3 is TGTGCCAGCAGTGAAGCTACAGGGACTAGCGGGCAAATAGTTTCCTACAATGAGCAGTTCTTC. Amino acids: CASSEATGTSGQIVSYNEQFF.

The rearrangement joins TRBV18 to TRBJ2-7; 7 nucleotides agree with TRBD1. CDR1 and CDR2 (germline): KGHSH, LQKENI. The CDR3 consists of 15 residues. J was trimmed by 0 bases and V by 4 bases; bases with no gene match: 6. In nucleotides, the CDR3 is TGTGCCAGCTCACTTTCCGGGACAGACTCCTACGAGCAGTACTTC. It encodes CASSLSGTDSYEQYF.

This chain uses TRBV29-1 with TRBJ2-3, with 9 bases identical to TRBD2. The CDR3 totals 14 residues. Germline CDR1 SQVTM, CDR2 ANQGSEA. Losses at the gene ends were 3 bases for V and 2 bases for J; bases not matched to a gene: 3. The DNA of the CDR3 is TGCAGCGTTGATAGCGGGAGAGTCACAGATACGCAGTATTTT. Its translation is CSVDSGRVTDTQYF.

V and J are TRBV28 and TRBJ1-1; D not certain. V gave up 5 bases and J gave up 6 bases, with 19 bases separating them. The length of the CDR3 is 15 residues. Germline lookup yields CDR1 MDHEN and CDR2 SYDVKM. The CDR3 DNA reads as TGTGCCAGCAGTCCCCCAATGAGGCCAGGCGCTGAAGCTTTCTTT. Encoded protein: CASSPPMRPGAEAFF.

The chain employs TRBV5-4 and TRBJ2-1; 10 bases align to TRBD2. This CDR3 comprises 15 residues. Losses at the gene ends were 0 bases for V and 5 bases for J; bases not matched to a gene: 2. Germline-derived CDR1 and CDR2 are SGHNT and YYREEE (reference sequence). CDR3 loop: CASSLGGTSDNEQFF. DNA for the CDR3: TGTGCCAGCAGCTTGGGCGGGACTAGCGACAATGAGCAGTTCTTC.

CDR3 bases: TGTGCCACCAGAGGCGCCCTCGGCACAGATACGCAGTATTTT. Protein sequence: CATRGALGTDTQYF. The gene calls are TRBV24-1 and TRBJ2-3, with D unclear. V lost 7 bases, J lost 1 base, and 11 bases lay in between. CDR3 length: 14 amino acids. The germline V gene encodes CDR1 KGHDR and CDR2 SFDVKD.

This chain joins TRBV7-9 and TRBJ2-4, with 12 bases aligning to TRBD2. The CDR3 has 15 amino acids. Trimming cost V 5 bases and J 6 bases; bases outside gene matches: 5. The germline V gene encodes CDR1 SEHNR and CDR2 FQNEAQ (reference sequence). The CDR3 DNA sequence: TGTGCCAGCAGCCGACTAGCGGGAGAGGGAAACATTCAGTACTTC. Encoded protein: CASSRLAGEGNIQYF.

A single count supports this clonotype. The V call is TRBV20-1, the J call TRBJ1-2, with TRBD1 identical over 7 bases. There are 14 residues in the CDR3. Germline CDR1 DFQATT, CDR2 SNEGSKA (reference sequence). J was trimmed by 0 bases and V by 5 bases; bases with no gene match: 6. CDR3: CSASRQGANYGYTF. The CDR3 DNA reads TGCAGTGCTTCCCGACAGGGAGCTAACTATGGCTACACCTTC.

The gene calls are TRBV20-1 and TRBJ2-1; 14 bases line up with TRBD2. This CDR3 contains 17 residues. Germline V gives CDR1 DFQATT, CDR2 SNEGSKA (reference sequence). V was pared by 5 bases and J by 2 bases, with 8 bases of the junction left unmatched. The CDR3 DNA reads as TGCAGTGCTCCCGGGACTAGCGGGAGTATGACCTACAATGAGCAGTTCTTC. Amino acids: CSAPGTSGSMTYNEQFF.

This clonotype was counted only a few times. The CDR3 loop reads CSARDQGNTEAFF. CDR3 DNA sequence: TGCAGTGCTAGAGATCAGGGGAACACTGAAGCTTTCTTT. The chain links TRBV20-1 to TRBJ1-1; D perhaps matches TRBD1 (5 bases). V was shortened by 0 bases and J by 1 base, with 6 bases between the two germline ends. This CDR3 has 13 amino acids. CDR1 and CDR2 from the germline V gene are DFQATT and SNEGSKA (reference sequence).

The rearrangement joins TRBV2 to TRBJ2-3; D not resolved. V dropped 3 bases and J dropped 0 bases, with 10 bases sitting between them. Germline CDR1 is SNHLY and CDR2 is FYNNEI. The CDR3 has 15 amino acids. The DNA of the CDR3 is TGTGCCAGCAGTGACGTCGGCAGTAGCACAGATACGCAGTATTTT. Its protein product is CASSDVGSSTDTQYF.

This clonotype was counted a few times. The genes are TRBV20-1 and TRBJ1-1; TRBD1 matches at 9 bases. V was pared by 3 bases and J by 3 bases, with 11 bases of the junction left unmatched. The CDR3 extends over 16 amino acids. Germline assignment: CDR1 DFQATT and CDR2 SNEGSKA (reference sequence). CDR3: CSARDRGRIRDTEAFF. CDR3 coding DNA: TGCAGTGCTAGGGACAGGGGAAGGATTCGAGACACTGAAGCTTTCTTT.

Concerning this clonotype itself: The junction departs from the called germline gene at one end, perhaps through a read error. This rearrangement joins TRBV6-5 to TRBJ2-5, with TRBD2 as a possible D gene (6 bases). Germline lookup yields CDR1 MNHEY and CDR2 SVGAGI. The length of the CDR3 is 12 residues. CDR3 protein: CASSSSVQTHYF. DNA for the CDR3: TGTGCCAGCAGCTCTAGCGTCCAGACCCATTACTTC.

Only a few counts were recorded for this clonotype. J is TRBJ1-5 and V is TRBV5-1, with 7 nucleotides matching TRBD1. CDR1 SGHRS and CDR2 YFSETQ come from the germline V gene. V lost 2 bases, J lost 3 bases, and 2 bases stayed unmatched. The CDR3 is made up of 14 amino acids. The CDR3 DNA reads TGCGCCAGCAGCTTTGGGACAGACAATCAGCCCCAGCATTTT. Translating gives CASSFGTDNQPQHF. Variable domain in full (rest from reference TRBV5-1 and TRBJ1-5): KAGVTQTPRYLIKTRGQQVTLSCSPISGHRSVSWYQQTPGQGLQFLFEYFSETQRNKGNFPGRFSGRQFSNSRSEMNVSTLELGDSALYLCASSFGTDNQPQHFGDGTRLSIL.

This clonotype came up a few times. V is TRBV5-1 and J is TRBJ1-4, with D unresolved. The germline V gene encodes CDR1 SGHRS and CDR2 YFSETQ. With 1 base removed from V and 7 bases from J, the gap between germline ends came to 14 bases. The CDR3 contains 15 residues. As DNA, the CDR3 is TGCGCCAGCAGCTTGCTTTGGGGTCCGGGTGAAAAACTGTTTTTT. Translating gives CASSLLWGPGEKLFF.